In its sample, the clone carrying this T cell receptor (beta chain) was seen many times. Its antigen remains unidentified. This entry comes from a study of T-cell reconstitution after alpha-beta-depleted transplantation in children. Molecular barcoding with unique molecular identifiers was used for the TCRbeta library. TCRdb itself ran the PCR reads through MiXCR, one entry per CDR3 protein. This table holds 540,000 or so distinct CDR3 sequences, more than 20% found once. General observations from the study: When one year had passed after transplant, most T-cell counts and diversity came from newly produced T cells. Reports say that about two months after transplant, the alpha-beta T cells came out of several hundred graft clones that had expanded. Diversity of TCRbeta at day 60 was high in some patients, arising from surviving recipient T cells and thymic progenitors.

The TCR was taken from a boy in the first two years of life who had a stem cell transplant for acute myeloid leukemia, so the T cells may come from the graft donor. The sample in question was PBMCs, mostly from graft donor cells, obtained 360 days after TCRalphabeta/CD19-depleted stem cell transplant.

The CDR3 loop reads CAAMGAGNTGELFF. CDR3 coding DNA: TGTGCCGCGATGGGGGCAGGCAACACCGGGGAGCTGTTTTTT. The J gene is TRBJ2-2, the V gene TRBV27; D is possibly TRBD1 (6 bases). The CDR3 loop spans 14 amino acids. The V and J ends lost 11 bases and 2 bases respectively, with 15 bases between them. CDR1 and CDR2 (germline): MNHEY, SMNVEV (reference sequence).